The 6 T cell receptor beta chains below come from one sample, sequenced in a study of vaccination and CD4 T cells after COVID-19. TCRdb re-called the PCR reads with MiXCR, one entry per CDR3 protein. The sample includes 20,000 to 25,000 distinct CDR3 sequences, around 60% of them seen just once. The sequencing here drew on CD4+ T cells from blood, taken before SARS-CoV-2 vaccination. The source of these receptors is a human donor who had recovered from COVID-19.

V is TRBV27 and J is TRBJ2-2, with D maybe TRBD1 (6 bases). Trimming removed 8 bases at V and 0 bases at J, with 16 bases between. The CDR3 totals 16 residues. Germline lookup yields CDR1 MNHEY and CDR2 SMNVEV (reference sequence). The CDR3 DNA reads as TGTGCCAGCCAGGATGGTAGGACAGCGAACACCGGGGAGCTGTTTTTT. As protein: CASQDGRTANTGELFF.

A single count supports this clonotype. The chain is built from TRBV2 and TRBJ2-3, with 11 bases matching TRBD1. Germline loops: CDR1 SNHLY, CDR2 FYNNEI. This CDR3 contains 15 residues. Trimming removed 6 bases from V and 3 bases from J; junction bases left unmatched: 5. This CDR3 is CASSPGQGVTDTQYF. The CDR3 coding sequence is TGTGCCAGCAGCCCGGGACAGGGGGTAACAGATACGCAGTATTTT.

The chain employs TRBV27 and TRBJ1-1, with 7 bases that match TRBD1. The CDR3 has 18 amino acids. The junction had 13 bases not matched to a gene; V was cut back by 3 bases and J by 0 bases. Germline CDR1 is MNHEY and CDR2 is SMNVEV (reference sequence). The CDR3: CASSFFSHIGGLNTEAFF. The CDR3 DNA reads as TGTGCCAGCAGTTTTTTTAGCCATATAGGGGGCCTGAACACTGAAGCTTTCTTT.

The chain is built from TRBV10-3 and TRBJ2-2; 7 positions match TRBD2. V lost 4 bases, J lost 4 bases, and 9 bases stayed unmatched. The CDR3 extends over 16 amino acids. CDR1 is ENHRY and CDR2 is SYGVKD in the germline V gene. The CDR3 spells CAISGVGGSSTGELFF. CDR3 DNA: TGTGCCATCAGTGGGGTAGGCGGGAGTAGCACCGGGGAGCTGTTTTTT.

The rearrangement joins TRBV7-9 to TRBJ2-5, with D maybe TRBD2 (5 bases). With 3 bases removed from V and 3 bases from J, the gap between germline ends came to 11 bases. The CDR3 sequence is 14 residues long. In germline, CDR1 is SEHNR, CDR2 FQNEAQ (reference sequence). CDR3 loop: CASSFWGSEETQYF. DNA for the CDR3: TGTGCCAGCAGCTTCTGGGGTAGCGAAGAGACCCAGTACTTC.

The rearrangement uses TRBV7-8 and TRBJ1-3; no clear D. This CDR3 spans 19 amino acids. Germline lookup yields CDR1 SGHVS and CDR2 FQNEAQ. Trimming removed 1 base at V and 5 bases at J, with 24 bases between. Here the CDR3 reads CASSLEETQRRRYRNTIYF. The DNA for the CDR3 is TGTGCCAGCAGCTTAGAGGAGACTCAACGGAGGCGATATCGAAACACCATATATTTT.